This is a list of T cell receptor beta chains from one sample in a study of CD8+ T cells in alopecia areata. The assay was immunoSEQ multiplex PCR, and TCRdb's table has in-frame clones only and misses some. The data contain 220,000 or so clones, roughly 57% of them singletons. Sequences were derived from CD4+ T cells sorted from blood, sampled at week 0. Receptors were obtained from a human donor with alopecia areata. Each CDR3 is given with its conserved first and last residue. A D gene is named only where the DNA matches it firmly. Some rows mark clone size as missing; the rest say once, few, many or name a class of expanded clone.

>NA|TRBJ2-1|TRBV4-1|TRBD2
CASSQALGASGRATLYNEQFF
TGCGCCAGCAGCCAAGCCCTTGGGGCCAGCGGGAGGGCCACTCTATACAATGAGCAGTTCTTC
>NA|TRBJ2-4|TRBV5-1|TRBD2
CASSSTVAGVAKNIQYF
TGCGCCAGCAGCTCTACAGTCGCGGGAGTCGCCAAAAACATTCAGTACTTC
>few|TRBJ1-2|TRBV5-1|NA
CASNPESNYGYTF
TGCGCCAGCAATCCGGAATCTAACTATGGCTACACCTTC
>NA|TRBJ2-5|TRBV27|NA
CASSPRRLETQYF
TGTGCCAGCAGTCCCAGGCGATTGGAGACCCAGTACTTC
>NA|TRBJ1-5|TRBV30|NA
CAWSVNRDQPQHF
TGTGCCTGGAGTGTAAACAGGGATCAGCCCCAGCATTTT
>NA|TRBJ2-7|TRBV29-1|TRBD2
CSVVGLADSYEQYF
TGCAGCGTTGTGGGACTAGCGGATTCCTACGAGCAGTACTTC
>NA|TRBJ2-7|TRBV15|NA
CATSEGHQRYEQYF
TGTGCCACCAGCGAGGGACATCAACGGTACGAGCAGTACTTC
>NA|TRBJ2-1|TRBV5-4|NA
CASSFLAGSEQFF
TGTGCCAGCAGCTTTCTTGCCGGCAGTGAGCAGTTCTTC
>NA|TRBJ1-1|TRBV29-1|NA
CSVSEAFF
TGCAGCGTTTCTGAAGCTTTCTTT
>NA|TRBJ1-1|TRBV9|NA
CASSGGTSNTEAFF
TGTGCCAGCAGCGGAGGGACATCGAACACTGAAGCTTTCTTT
>NA|TRBJ2-7|TRBV30|TRBD1
CAWRGSLDREHEQYF
TGTGCCTGGAGAGGCTCCCTAGACAGGGAACACGAGCAGTACTTC
>NA|TRBJ2-3|TRBV10-3|NA
CAISPLITSTDTQYF
TGTGCCATCAGCCCCTTAATAACTAGCACAGATACGCAGTATTTT
>NA|TRBJ2-7|TRBV18|NA
CASSPTSSYEQYF
TGTGCCAGCTCACCAACAAGTTCCTACGAGCAGTACTTC
>NA|TRBJ2-5|TRBV30|NA
CAWRGLFGTQYF
TGTGCCTGGAGGGGCCTTTTTGGGACCCAGTACTTC
>few|TRBJ2-7|TRBV4-1|TRBD2
CASSPIGGDQSRKQYF
TGCGCCAGCAGCCCCATCGGGGGGGACCAGTCTAGGAAGCAGTACTTC
>NA|TRBJ1-5|TRBV7-9|NA
CASSSTLWQGPNQPQHF
TGTGCCAGCAGTTCCACTCTCTGGCAGGGGCCCAATCAGCCCCAGCATTTT
>NA|TRBJ1-1|TRBV29-1|TRBD1
CSVTKDRGYTEAFF
TGCAGCGTTACCAAAGACAGGGGATACACTGAAGCTTTCTTT
>NA|TRBJ2-6|TRBV7-3|NA
CASSLRGDGANVLTF
TGTGCCAGCAGCTTAAGAGGGGACGGGGCCAACGTCCTGACTTTC
>NA|TRBJ2-6|TRBV30|NA
CAWSVRGTGANVLTF
TGTGCCTGGAGTGTAAGAGGGACTGGGGCCAACGTCCTGACTTTC
>few|TRBJ2-5|TRBV7-9|TRBD1
CASRLSRGRIQETQYF
TGTGCCAGCAGATTAAGCAGGGGGCGTATCCAAGAGACCCAGTACTTC
>NA|TRBJ1-5|TRBV2|NA
CASSRSRGNQPQHF
TGTGCCAGCAGCCGTAGCCGGGGCAATCAGCCCCAGCATTTT
>NA|TRBJ1-4|TRBV2|NA
CASSLQEKLFF
TGTGCCAGCAGCTTACAGGAAAAACTGTTTTTT
>many|TRBJ1-4|TRBV13|NA
CASSFFSWGEKLFF
TGTGCCAGCAGCTTTTTTTCGTGGGGGGAAAAACTGTTTTTT
>few|TRBJ1-1|TRBV5-1|NA
CASSLAAGRAEAFF
TGCGCCAGCAGCTTGGCGGCAGGGCGAGCTGAAGCTTTCTTT
>NA|TRBJ2-7|TRBV2|NA
CASSEGGEKSEQYF
TGTGCCAGCAGTGAAGGCGGAGAAAAGAGCGAGCAGTACTTC
>NA|TRBJ1-4|TRBV5-6|NA
CASSLKGPVNEKLFF
TGTGCCAGCAGCTTGAAGGGTCCAGTTAATGAAAAACTGTTTTTT
>NA|TRBJ2-1|TRBV7-9|NA
CASSHGAGPSYNEQFF
TGTGCCAGCAGCCACGGGGCGGGACCCTCCTACAATGAGCAGTTCTTC
>few|TRBJ2-2|TRBV5-1|NA
CASNPIQGNTGELFF
TGCGCCAGCAACCCGATACAGGGAAACACCGGGGAGCTGTTTTTT
>NA|TRBJ2-7|TRBV11-1|NA
CASSLVERIGPYEQYF
TGTGCCAGCAGCTTAGTCGAGAGGATTGGGCCCTACGAGCAGTACTTC
>NA|TRBJ1-2|TRBV27|TRBD1
CASSLRDSSYGYTF
TGTGCCAGCAGTTTGCGGGACAGCTCCTATGGCTACACCTTC
>few|TRBJ1-2|TRBV5-6|NA
CASSLWQGGGYTF
TGTGCCAGCAGCTTGTGGCAGGGAGGGGGCTACACCTTC
>NA|TRBJ2-7|TRBV30|NA
CAWSGLLGSYEQYF
TGTGCCTGGAGTGGACTGTTGGGGTCCTACGAGCAGTACTTC
>NA|TRBJ1-5|TRBV15|NA
CATSRRTGNQPQHF
TGTGCCACCAGCAGGAGGACAGGCAATCAGCCCCAGCATTTT
>NA|TRBJ1-2|TRBV10-2|TRBD1
CASTGTGDYGYTF
TGCGCCAGTACCGGGACAGGGGACTATGGCTACACCTTC
>NA|TRBJ2-5|TRBV27|NA
CASRSINVETQYF
TGTGCCAGCAGATCAATCAACGTAGAGACCCAGTACTTC
>NA|TRBJ2-3|TRBV5-4|NA
CASSEDRGPDTQYF
TGTGCCAGCAGCGAGGACAGAGGGCCAGATACGCAGTATTTT
>NA|TRBJ1-1|TRBV5-1|NA
CASASTGDTEAFF
TGCGCCAGCGCCTCCACAGGAGACACTGAAGCTTTCTTT